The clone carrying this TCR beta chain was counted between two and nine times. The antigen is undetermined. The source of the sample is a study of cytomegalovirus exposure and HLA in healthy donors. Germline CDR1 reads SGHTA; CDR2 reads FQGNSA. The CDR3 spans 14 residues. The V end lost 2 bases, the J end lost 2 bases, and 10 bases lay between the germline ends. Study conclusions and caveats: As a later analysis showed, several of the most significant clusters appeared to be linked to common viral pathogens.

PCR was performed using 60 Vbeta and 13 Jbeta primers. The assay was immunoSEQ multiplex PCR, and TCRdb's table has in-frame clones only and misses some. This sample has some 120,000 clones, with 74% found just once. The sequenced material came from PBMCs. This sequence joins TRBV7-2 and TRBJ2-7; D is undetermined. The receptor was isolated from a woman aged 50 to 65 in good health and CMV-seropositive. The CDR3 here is CASSLWLNAYEQYF. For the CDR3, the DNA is TGTGCCAGCAGCTTATGGCTCAATGCCTACGAGCAGTACTTC.